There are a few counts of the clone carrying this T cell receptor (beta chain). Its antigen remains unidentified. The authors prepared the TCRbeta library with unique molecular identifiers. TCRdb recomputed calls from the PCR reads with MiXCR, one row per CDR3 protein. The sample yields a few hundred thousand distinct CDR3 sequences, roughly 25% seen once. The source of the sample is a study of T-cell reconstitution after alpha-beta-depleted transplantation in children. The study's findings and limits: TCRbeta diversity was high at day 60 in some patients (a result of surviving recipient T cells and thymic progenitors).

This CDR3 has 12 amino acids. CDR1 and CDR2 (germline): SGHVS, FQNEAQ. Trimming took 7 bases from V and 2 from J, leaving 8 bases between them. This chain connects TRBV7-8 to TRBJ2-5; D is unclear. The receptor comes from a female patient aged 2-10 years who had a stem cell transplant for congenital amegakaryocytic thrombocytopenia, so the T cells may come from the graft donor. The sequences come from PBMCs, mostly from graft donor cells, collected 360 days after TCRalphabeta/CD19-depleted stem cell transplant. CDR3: CASTTVQETQYF. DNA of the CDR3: TGTGCCAGCACTACAGTTCAAGAGACCCAGTACTTC.